These 31 T cell receptor beta chains were sequenced from one sample in a study of blood T cell repertoires in COVID-19 (dated by TCRdb to the early 2020s). The method was the immunoSEQ multiplex PCR assay. Entries here come from immuneACCESS through TCRdb and include only in-frame sequences with V and J called. Some clones fail to appear in such tables; in the studies checked, an unresolved V gene covers under half of the shortfall, and the cause of the remainder is unknown. Counted in this sample were 380,000 or so clones; about 86% of them appeared once. The ten largest clones add up to roughly 7.1% of the sample. The sample taken for sequencing was peripheral blood. The receptors originated from an older woman with COVID-19, enrolled during active disease.

The J gene is TRBJ1-4, the V gene TRBV5-1, with 10 positions matching TRBD1. This CDR3 spans 15 amino acids. Germline-derived CDR1 and CDR2 are SGHRS and YFSETQ. The V and J ends lost 1 base and 7 bases, in that order; junction bases with no gene match: 4. The CDR3 region is CASSLFRDRGEKLFF. CDR3 in DNA: TGCGCCAGCAGCTTGTTCCGGGACAGGGGTGAAAAACTGTTTTTT.

This clone was counted a few times. The chain combines TRBV2 with TRBJ1-4; D remains ambiguous. The CDR3 contains 12 residues. V was trimmed by 9 bases and J by 0 bases, leaving 5 bases between them. Germline V gene sequence: CDR1 SNHLY, CDR2 FYNNEI. The CDR3, as DNA: TGTGCCAGTCAGGCAACTAATGAAAAACTGTTTTTT. This sequence encodes CASQATNEKLFF.

With regard to this clone: The same CDR3 can be traced to other DNA sequences in this sample. The chain employs TRBV11-2 and TRBJ1-1, with unresolved D. Trimming stripped 1 base from V and 0 bases from J, with 9 bases between. The length of the CDR3 is 15 residues. Germline-derived CDR1 and CDR2 are SGHAT and FQNNGV. This CDR3 reads CASSLGPGMNTEAFF. CDR3 in DNA: TGTGCCAGCAGCTTAGGGCCAGGCATGAACACTGAAGCTTTCTTT.

In this sample, this clone turned up once. The chain recombines TRBV2 with TRBJ2-1; D is possibly TRBD2 (6 bases). Germline CDR1 reads SNHLY; CDR2 reads FYNNEI. CDR3 length: 11 amino acids. The V gene lost 6 bases and the J gene lost 16 bases, with 16 bases spanning the gap. CDR3 loop: CASRETRRDFF. CDR3 in DNA: TGTGCCAGCAGGGAGACACGGCGGGATTTCTTC.

This clone was detected a few times. The rearrangement joins TRBV9 to TRBJ2-5; D not resolved. The V end was cut by 0 bases, the J end by 4 bases, with 10 bases between. CDR3 length: 14 amino acids. Germline loops: CDR1 SGDLS, CDR2 YYNGEE. The DNA for the CDR3 is TGTGCCAGCAGCGTAGTGGAGAGTGGAGAGACCCAGTACTTC. As protein: CASSVVESGETQYF.

The gene calls are TRBV19 and TRBJ1-5; 7 bases map to TRBD1. Germline CDR1 LNHDA, CDR2 SQIVND (reference sequence). The CDR3 has 15 amino acids. Trimming removed 4 bases from V and 2 bases from J; junction bases left unmatched: 5. The CDR3 spells CASSSDRVGNQPQHF. CDR3 bases: TGTGCCAGTAGTAGCGACAGGGTTGGCAATCAGCCCCAGCATTTT. Based on the CDR3 plus reference TRBV19 and TRBJ1-5, the full variable domain is DGGITQSPKYLFRKEGQNVTLSCEQNLNHDAMYWYRQDPGQGLRLIYYSQIVNDFQKGDIAEGYSVSREKKESFPLTVTSAQKNPTAFYLCASSSDRVGNQPQHFGDGTRLSIL.

The CDR3: CASSFRQGANQPQHF. In nucleotides, the CDR3 is TGTGCCAGCAGCTTCCGACAGGGGGCCAATCAGCCCCAGCATTTT. This chain links TRBV21-1 with TRBJ1-5; the table's D call of TRBD1 was not tested on the DNA. TRBV21-1 is tagged as a pseudogene. The CDR3 covers 15 residues.

The count of this clone is one. The rearrangement links TRBV18 to TRBJ1-1; D remains ambiguous. This CDR3 spans 12 amino acids. Per germline, CDR1 KGHSH and CDR2 LQKENI. The V end was cut by 6 bases, the J end by 5 bases, with 10 bases between. The CDR3 region is CASSPADTEAFF. In nucleotides, the CDR3 is TGTGCCAGCTCCCCAGCGGATACTGAAGCTTTCTTT.

The V call is TRBV27, the J call TRBJ2-1; 11 nucleotides agree with TRBD2. The germline V gene has CDR1 MNHEY and CDR2 SMNVEV (reference sequence). CDR3 size: 15 residues. The ends lost 4 bases at V and 14 bases at J; junction bases unmatched: 13. CDR3 sequence (DNA): TGTGCCAGCAGTTCCCTGGGTAGCGGGGGGGAGGGAAAGTTCTTC. It codes for CASSSLGSGGEGKFF.

V usage is TRBV7-9 and J usage is TRBJ1-1; no definite D call. This CDR3 is 12 amino acids long. The germline V gene has CDR1 SEHNR and CDR2 FQNEAQ (reference sequence). V lost 1 base to trimming and J lost 10 bases, with 10 bases between them. The CDR3 loop reads CASSLEMGRAFF. The CDR3 DNA is TGTGCCAGCAGCTTAGAAATGGGGAGAGCTTTCTTT.

This chain connects TRBV24-1 to TRBJ2-1; 9 positions match TRBD1. The V gene's germline CDR1 is KGHDR and CDR2 SFDVKD. After removal of 3 bases from V and 7 bases from J, the junction contained 3 bases not matched to a gene. This CDR3 is built from 14 residues. Here the CDR3 reads CATSDPGTGNEQFF. Here the CDR3 DNA reads TGTGCCACCAGTGATCCCGGGACAGGGAATGAGCAGTTCTTC.

The chain recombines TRBV6-2 or TRBV6-3 with TRBJ1-1, with D unresolved. The CDR3 loop spans 13 amino acids. The V gene's germline CDR1 is MNHEY and CDR2 SVGEGT. Trimming left V 4 bases short and J 7 bases short, with 13 bases between. The CDR3 bases are TGTGCCAGCAGTTTGGGGAGCCTAATTGAAGCTTTCTTT. Protein: CASSLGSLIEAFF.

The rearrangement joins TRBV30 to TRBJ2-1; 9 bases match TRBD1. Germline V gene lookup returns CDR1 GTSNPN and CDR2 SVGIG (reference sequence). This CDR3 has 17 residues. Trimming removed 3 bases from V and 8 bases from J; junction bases left unmatched: 17. The CDR3 coding sequence is TGTGCCTGGAGCCCTAGGACAGGGGAAAAGCTTGTGGATGAGCAGTTCTTC. This translates into CAWSPRTGEKLVDEQFF. Complete variable domain (other parts from reference TRBV30 and TRBJ2-1): SQTIHQWPATLVQPVGSPLSLECTVEGTSNPNLYWYRQAAGRGLQLLFYSVGIGQISSEVPQNLSASRPQDRQFILSSKKLLLSDSGFYLCAWSPRTGEKLVDEQFFGPGTRLTVL.

The V and J genes are TRBV5-6 and TRBJ1-1; tentatively, D is TRBD1 (6 bases). Germline CDR1 and CDR2: SGHDT and YYEEEE. The V and J ends lost 0 bases and 10 bases respectively, with 10 bases between them. CDR3 size: 12 residues. The CDR3 DNA reads as TGTGCCAGCAGCTTGGAGACAGGCGGAGCTTTCTTT. This codes for CASSLETGGAFF.

The chain recombines TRBV2 with TRBJ1-5, with 7 bases lining up with TRBD1. Germline V gene lookup returns CDR1 SNHLY and CDR2 FYNNEI. This CDR3 has 15 residues. V lost 6 bases to trimming and J lost 15 bases; unmatched junction nucleotides: 20. For the CDR3, the DNA is TGTGCCAGCAGCCAGGAAGATAAGACAGGGTATCTTAGGCATTTT. This encodes CASSQEDKTGYLRHF.

The gene calls are TRBV2 and TRBJ2-6; D gene ambiguous. Trimming removed 8 bases at V and 0 bases at J, with 8 bases between. CDR3 size: 14 residues. Per germline, CDR1 SNHLY and CDR2 FYNNEI. CDR3 loop: CASHTGSGANVLTF. CDR3 sequence (DNA): TGTGCCAGCCATACGGGCTCTGGGGCCAACGTCCTGACTTTC.

In its sample, this clone was seen once. The chain joins TRBV9 to TRBJ2-3; 11 nucleotides align to TRBD2. The CDR3 has 19 residues. Germline CDR1 is SGDLS and CDR2 is YYNGEE. Trimming cost V 3 bases and J 3 bases; bases outside gene matches: 15. The CDR3 loop is CASSAGRLAGGVVTDTQYF. The CDR3 nucleotides read TGTGCCAGCAGCGCGGGGAGGCTAGCGGGGGGAGTTGTGACAGATACGCAGTATTTT.

The chain carries TRBV3-1 (or the pseudogene TRBV3-2) and TRBJ2-1, with unresolved D. Trimming took off 1 base at V and 9 bases at J, with 4 bases between the two ends. The CDR3 loop spans 11 amino acids. Germline V gene data show CDR1 as LGHDT and CDR2 as YNNKEL (reference sequence). The chain's CDR3 is CASSQGGEQFF. As DNA, the CDR3 is TGTGCCAGCAGCCAAGGCGGTGAGCAGTTCTTC.

The rearrangement joins TRBV10-3 to TRBJ1-3; maybe TRBD1 (5 bases). The germline CDR1 and CDR2 sequences are ENHRY and SYGVKD. The CDR3 sequence is 15 residues long. V dropped 2 bases and J dropped 0 bases, with 8 bases sitting between them. The CDR3 DNA is TGTGCCATCAGTGAGCGGGGGACCTCTGGAAACACCATATATTTT. Translation: CAISERGTSGNTIYF.

This sequence joins TRBV2 and TRBJ2-7; TRBD2 agrees at 10 bases. V gave up 8 bases and J gave up 3 bases; unmatched junction bases: 7. The length of the CDR3 is 14 residues. Germline CDR1 and CDR2: SNHLY and FYNNEI. The DNA for the CDR3 is TGTGCCAGCCGTTCGGGACTAGCGTACTACGAGCAGTACTTC. Amino acid sequence: CASRSGLAYYEQYF.

This clone was counted only a few times. The chain carries TRBV6-5 and TRBJ2-2; D is possibly TRBD1 (5 bases). This CDR3 is built from 14 residues. Deletions cut 6 bases from V and 3 bases from J, with 11 bases between. Germline V gene lookup returns CDR1 MNHEY and CDR2 SVGAGI. The CDR3 bases are TGTGCCAGCAGAATCAAGGGGTACACCGGGGAGCTGTTTTTT. As protein: CASRIKGYTGELFF.

V and J are TRBV27 and TRBJ1-2, with 8 bases fitting TRBD1. CDR3 size: 16 residues. The V and J ends lost 4 bases and 3 bases, in that order; junction bases with no gene match: 10. The germline CDR1 and CDR2 sequences are MNHEY and SMNVEV (reference sequence). CDR3 loop: CASSSHPGGADYGYTF. The CDR3, as DNA: TGTGCCAGCAGTTCACACCCAGGGGGCGCGGACTATGGCTACACCTTC.

This chain joins TRBV7-2 and TRBJ1-2, with a possible D match to TRBD1 (5 bases). With 1 base removed from V and 3 bases from J, the gap between germline ends came to 12 bases. CDR3 length: 15 amino acids. CDR1 is SGHTA and CDR2 is FQGNSA in the germline V gene. The CDR3 DNA sequence: TGTGCCAGCAGCTTAGAGAGGACACCCTACTATGGCTACACCTTC. This gives the protein CASSLERTPYYGYTF.

This rearrangement joins TRBV4-1 to TRBJ2-3, with D perhaps matching TRBD2 (5 bases). Germline loops: CDR1 MGHRA, CDR2 YSYEKL. This CDR3 has 15 amino acids. V lost 1 base, J lost 5 bases, and 13 bases lay in between. The chain's CDR3 is CASSQGEAEGDTQYF. In DNA, the CDR3 is TGCGCCAGCAGCCAAGGAGAGGCCGAGGGAGATACGCAGTATTTT.

V is TRBV6-2 or TRBV6-3 and J is TRBJ1-5; D may be TRBD1 (5 bases). Per germline, CDR1 MNHEY and CDR2 SVGEGT. The ends were cut back, 0 bases at V and 0 bases at J, with 12 bases in the middle. This CDR3 has 17 residues. The DNA for the CDR3 is TGTGCCAGCAGTTACTCGATTTCAGGGAATAGCAATCAGCCCCAGCATTTT. Its translation is CASSYSISGNSNQPQHF.

The chain employs TRBV25-1 and TRBJ2-7; D gene unclear. The CDR3 runs to 11 residues. The ends were cut back, 6 bases at V and 2 bases at J, with 5 bases in the middle. The germline gives CDR1 MGHDK, CDR2 SYGVNS. The CDR3 spells CASRHAYEQYF. The CDR3, as DNA: TGTGCCAGCAGACATGCCTACGAGCAGTACTTC.

The chain has TRBV7-3 and TRBJ2-1; 8 bases line up with TRBD2. The CDR3 totals 14 residues. J gave up 5 bases and V 4 bases, and 4 bases lay outside the gene matches. Germline-derived CDR1 and CDR2 are SGHTA and FQGTGA. CDR3 nucleotide sequence: TGTGCCAGCAGCTCGACACTAGCGGACAATGAGCAGTTCTTC. Its protein product is CASSSTLADNEQFF.

CDR3 sequence (DNA): TGTGCCAGCAGCGCTAGCGGTGGAATAGAGACCCAGTACTTC. This sequence encodes CASSASGGIETQYF. This chain joins TRBV9 and TRBJ2-5; 7 bases agree with TRBD2. The CDR3 spans 14 residues. The ends lost 3 bases at V and 4 bases at J; junction bases unmatched: 6. Germline assignment: CDR1 SGDLS and CDR2 YYNGEE. Full variable domain (missing parts from reference TRBV9 and TRBJ2-5): DSGVTQTPKHLITATGQRVTLRCSPRSGDLSVYWYQQSLDQGLQFLIQYYNGEERAKGNILERFSAQQFPDLHSELNLSSLELGDSALYFCASSASGGIETQYFGPGTRLLVL.

The chain carries TRBV4-2 and TRBJ1-5; D is ambiguous. Germline V gives CDR1 LGHNA, CDR2 YNFKEQ. The germline V and J ends were trimmed by 0 bases and 1 base, with 7 bases remaining between them. The CDR3 runs 15 residues. CDR3 bases: TGTGCCAGCAGCCAAGACCGTCAGAGCAATCAGCCCCAGCATTTT. This translates into CASSQDRQSNQPQHF.

The gene calls are TRBV7-3 and TRBJ1-2; D may be TRBD1 (6 bases). Germline loops: CDR1 SGHTA, CDR2 FQGTGA. The CDR3 loop spans 14 amino acids. Between the trimmed V and J ends, which lost 2 bases and 8 bases, there was a span of 15 bases. Written as DNA, the CDR3 is TGTGCCAGCAGCTTAGGGGCAGGGGCCCAGGGCTACACCTTC. It codes for CASSLGAGAQGYTF.

This sequence joins TRBV7-6 and TRBJ2-7; tentatively, D is TRBD2 (5 bases). CDR3 size: 15 residues. The germline V gene encodes CDR1 SGHVS and CDR2 FNYEAQ. V lost 5 bases and J lost 1, with 15 bases in between. The CDR3 spells CASSPLGELSYEQYF. The CDR3 nucleotides read TGTGCCAGCAGCCCGCTCGGGGAACTATCCTACGAGCAGTACTTC.